The source of this T cell receptor beta chain is a study of blood T cell repertoires in COVID-19. Study-wide background: Italy, Spain and the United States were the sources of the convalescent and acute COVID-19 samples.

Germline values: CDR1 SGDLS, CDR2 YYNGEE. V shed 0 bases and J shed 4 bases, with 9 bases lying between them. This CDR3 region has 14 residues. How the authors handled the data: Estimation of nucleated cell counts relied on the amplification of reference gene primers. Here immunoSEQ multiplex PCR was the method, and the copy in TCRdb shows in-frame clones only, minus some. V, J and clone size reflect that table, while D and trimming were determined from the DNA. The sample has 150,000 to 200,000 clones, just over 90% seen once. Seattle's enrolled individuals joined amid active infection and were then monitored longitudinally.

The TCR sequence derives from a man between 18 and 29 years old with COVID-19, enrolled during active disease. V and J are TRBV9 and TRBJ2-3, with D tentatively TRBD2 (6 bases). The material sequenced was peripheral blood. The DNA of the CDR3 is TGTGCCAGCAGCGTAGGTTGGGGGGCAGATACGCAGTATTTT. It yields the protein CASSVGWGADTQYF.